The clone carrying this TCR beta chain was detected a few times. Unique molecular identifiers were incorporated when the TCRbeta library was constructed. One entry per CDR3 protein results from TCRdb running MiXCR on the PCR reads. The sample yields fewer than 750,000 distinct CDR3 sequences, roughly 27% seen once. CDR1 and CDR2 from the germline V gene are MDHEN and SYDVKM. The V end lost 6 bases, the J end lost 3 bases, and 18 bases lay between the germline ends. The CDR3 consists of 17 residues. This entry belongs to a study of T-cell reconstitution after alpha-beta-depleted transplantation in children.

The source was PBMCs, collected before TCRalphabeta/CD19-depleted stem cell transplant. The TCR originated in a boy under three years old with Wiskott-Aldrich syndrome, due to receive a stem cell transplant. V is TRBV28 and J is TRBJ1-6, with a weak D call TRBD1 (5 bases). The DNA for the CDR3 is TGTGCCAGCAGCTCTGATGACAGTACCATCTATAATTCACCCCTCCACTTT. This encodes CASSSDDSTIYNSPLHF.